Listed here are 28 T cell receptor beta chains from one sample, sequenced in a study of monozygotic twins with inflammatory bowel disease. From its re-call of the 5' RACE reads, TCRdb lists each CDR3 protein once, without DNA. This sample's clone table lists under 45,000 distinct CDR3 sequences. Material: blood. All receptors derive from a human donor with ulcerative colitis or Crohn's disease, or a healthy co-twin of an affected twin (not recorded which).

This chain connects TRBV10-3 to TRBJ2-7. Germline V gene data show CDR1 as ENHRY and CDR2 as SYGVKD. The CDR3 totals 14 residues. The CDR3 reads CAISDKPIAYEQYF.

This chain joins TRBV5-6 and TRBJ2-7; TCRdb picks TRBD1, but there is no DNA to check that call. The CDR3 length is 16 residues. In germline, CDR1 is SGHDT, CDR2 YYEEEE. This CDR3 is CASSTHRQGLSYEQYF.

The V call is TRBV5-1, the J call TRBJ2-2; TCRdb indicates TRBD1, and absent DNA this call remains unverified. CDR1 and CDR2 (germline): SGHRS, YFSETQ. The length of the CDR3 is 15 residues. The CDR3 region is CASSGQGLNTGELFF.

This chain connects TRBV12-3 or TRBV12-4 to TRBJ2-3; TCRdb lists TRBD2, though no DNA is available to test this call. CDR3 length: 14 amino acids. CDR3 sequence: CASKLAGVTDTQYF.

The chain couples TRBV27 to TRBJ1-1. CDR1 is MNHEY, CDR2 SMNVEV, per germline (reference sequence). CDR3 length: 16 amino acids. The chain's CDR3 is CASSSYATGTAADAFF.

The chain joins TRBV7-9 to TRBJ1-6; TCRdb gives TRBD1 as the D gene, but with no DNA this cannot be confirmed. The CDR3 spans 15 residues. CDR1 is SEHNR, CDR2 FQNEAQ, per germline (reference sequence). This CDR3 is CASSGRDRELSPLHF.

The V call is TRBV20-1, the J call TRBJ1-1; TCRdb's assignment of TRBD1 cannot be checked, as there is no DNA. Germline V gene sequence: CDR1 DFQATT, CDR2 SNEGSKA (reference sequence). The CDR3 is 15 amino acids. CDR3 sequence reads: CRCPRDTGLDTEAFF.

CDR3 sequence reads: CASLSDFGNTIYF. This chain joins TRBV2 and TRBJ1-3. The CDR3 has 13 amino acids. Germline CDR1 is SNHLY and CDR2 is FYNNEI.

This chain links TRBV29-1 with TRBJ1-1; TCRdb reports TRBD1, a call that lacks DNA to check it against. This CDR3 contains 13 residues. CDR1 and CDR2 from the germline V gene are SQVTM and ANQGSEA. CDR3 region: CSVDRGGNTEAFF. The full variable domain, with the rest looked up from reference TRBV29-1 and TRBJ1-1, is SAVISQKPSRDICQRGTSLTIQCQVDSQVTMMFWYRQQPGQSLTLIATANQGSEATYESGFVIDKFPISRPNLTFSTLTVSNMSPEDSSIYLCSVDRGGNTEAFFGQGTRLTVV.

The chain combines TRBV11-2 with TRBJ2-1; TCRdb indicates TRBD2, and absent DNA this call remains unverified. This CDR3 contains 18 residues. CDR1 SGHAT and CDR2 FQNNGV come from the germline V gene. CDR3 in amino acids: CASSLKGGLSGRYNEQFF.

CDR3 loop: CASSFWNNVGRVSYNEQFF. The chain employs TRBV11-1 and TRBJ2-1; absent DNA, TCRdb's TRBD1 call cannot be checked. Germline CDR1 SGHAT, CDR2 FQDESV (reference sequence). CDR3 length equals 19 residues.

The J gene is TRBJ1-4, the V gene TRBV10-3; the D gene TCRdb calls, TRBD1, cannot be checked with no DNA. Germline CDR1 reads ENHRY; CDR2 reads SYGVKD. CDR3 length equals 17 residues. The CDR3 loop is CAISESALQGVNEKLFF.

The V and J genes are TRBV6-5 and TRBJ1-3; the TCRdb call, TRBD1, lacks DNA for checking. Germline V lookup: CDR1 MNHEY, CDR2 SVGAGI. This CDR3 is 15 amino acids long. The CDR3 region is CASSYSQGTGNTIYF.

The chain recombines TRBV5-6 with TRBJ1-4. The CDR3 totals 15 residues. The germline CDR1 and CDR2 sequences are SGHDT and YYEEEE. CDR3 loop: CASSLAKSRHEKLFF.

This chain connects TRBV20-1 to TRBJ2-1; the D gene TCRdb calls, TRBD1, cannot be checked with no DNA. CDR3 length equals 17 residues. Germline V CDR1 and CDR2: DFQATT, SNEGSKA (reference sequence). The CDR3 is CSARDPLTGIPYNEQFF.

This sequence joins TRBV5-6 and TRBJ1-3. CDR1 is SGHDT and CDR2 is YYEEEE in the germline V gene. The CDR3 has 15 amino acids. The CDR3 region is CASSSGLLSGNTIYF.

This chain connects TRBV20-1 to TRBJ2-2; TCRdb's D gene call, TRBD1, goes unchecked for lack of DNA. The CDR3 totals 18 residues. Germline CDR1 is DFQATT and CDR2 is SNEGSKA (reference sequence). The CDR3 is CSARAALSGDRRSGELFF.

V is TRBV12-3 or TRBV12-4 and J is TRBJ1-1; TCRdb returns TRBD1, unconfirmable since there is no DNA. The CDR3 length is 14 residues. The CDR3 sequence is CASSLTGPNTEAFF.

The V and J genes are TRBV20-1 and TRBJ2-3; TCRdb outputs TRBD2, but without DNA this stays unchecked. Germline CDR1 and CDR2: DFQATT and SNEGSKA (reference sequence). The CDR3 extends over 14 amino acids. This CDR3 is CSAPAGARTDTQYF.

The V gene is TRBV30, the J gene TRBJ1-2. The length of the CDR3 is 13 residues. Germline V gene data show CDR1 as GTSNPN and CDR2 as SVGIG (reference sequence). The CDR3 reads CAWRDSQDYGYTF.

The genes are TRBV10-3 and TRBJ1-1; TCRdb's D gene call, TRBD1, goes unchecked for lack of DNA. Per the germline V gene, CDR1 is ENHRY and CDR2 is SYGVKD. This CDR3 contains 15 residues. The CDR3: CAITPGQGGTNEAFF.

V usage is TRBV6-5 and J usage is TRBJ2-7; TCRdb lists TRBD1, though no DNA is available to test this call. CDR3 length: 15 amino acids. In germline, CDR1 is MNHEY, CDR2 SVGAGI. CDR3 in amino acids: CASSYGSRGGAEQYF.

The chain combines TRBV9 with TRBJ1-1; TCRdb's D call of TRBD1 is untestable without DNA. The CDR3 spans 16 residues. Germline V gene lookup returns CDR1 SGDLS and CDR2 YYNGEE. CDR3 amino acids: CASSAFGGQQNTEAFF.

This CDR3 is CSARAHRGLVNSPLHF. V and J are TRBV20-1 and TRBJ1-6; without DNA, the TCRdb call of TRBD1 cannot be checked. The CDR3 sequence is 16 residues long. Germline assignment: CDR1 DFQATT and CDR2 SNEGSKA (reference sequence).

The chain links TRBV20-1 to TRBJ2-2. Germline values: CDR1 DFQATT, CDR2 SNEGSKA (reference sequence). This CDR3 spans 14 amino acids. This CDR3 reads CSARDPTVAGELFF.

V gene TRBV14 combines with J gene TRBJ2-2; the TCRdb call, TRBD2, lacks DNA for checking. Germline V lookup: CDR1 SGHDN, CDR2 FVKESK. The CDR3 consists of 14 residues. The CDR3 reads CASSLDLATGELFF.

The chain carries TRBV6-1 and TRBJ1-1; the TRBD1 assignment by TCRdb is unverifiable without DNA. The germline V gene has CDR1 MNHNS and CDR2 SASEGT. The CDR3 totals 14 residues. The CDR3 is CASFQGQANTEAFF.

This rearrangement joins TRBV10-2 to TRBJ1-3. From germline, CDR1 is WSHSY and CDR2 SAAADI. The CDR3 loop spans 16 amino acids. The CDR3 spells CASSESLLGSGNTIYF.